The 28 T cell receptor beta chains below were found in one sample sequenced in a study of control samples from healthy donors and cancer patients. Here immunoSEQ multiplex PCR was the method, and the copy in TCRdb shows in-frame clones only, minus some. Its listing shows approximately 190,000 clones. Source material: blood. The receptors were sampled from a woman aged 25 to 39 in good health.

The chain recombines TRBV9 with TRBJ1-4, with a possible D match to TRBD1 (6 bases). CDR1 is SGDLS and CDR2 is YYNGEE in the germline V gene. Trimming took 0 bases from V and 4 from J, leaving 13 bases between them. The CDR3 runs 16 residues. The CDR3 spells CASSVGRQVFNEKLFF. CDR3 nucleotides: TGTGCCAGCAGCGTAGGCCGACAGGTCTTTAATGAAAAACTGTTTTTT.

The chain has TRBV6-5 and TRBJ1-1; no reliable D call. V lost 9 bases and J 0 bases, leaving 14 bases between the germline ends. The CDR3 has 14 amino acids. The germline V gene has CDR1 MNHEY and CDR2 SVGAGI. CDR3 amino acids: CASKDYLMNTEAFF. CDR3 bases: TGTGCCAGTAAGGACTACTTAATGAACACTGAAGCTTTCTTT.

In DNA, the CDR3 is TGTGCTAGTGGTTTGTGGGGGCACTGCGACAATCAGCCCCAGCATTTT. The encoded protein is CASGLWGHCDNQPQHF. The chain links TRBV12-5 to TRBJ1-5, with D maybe TRBD1 (6 bases). The germline gives CDR1 LGHNT, CDR2 FRNRAP. This CDR3 is 16 amino acids long. V gave up 2 bases and J gave up 3 bases, with 14 bases separating them.

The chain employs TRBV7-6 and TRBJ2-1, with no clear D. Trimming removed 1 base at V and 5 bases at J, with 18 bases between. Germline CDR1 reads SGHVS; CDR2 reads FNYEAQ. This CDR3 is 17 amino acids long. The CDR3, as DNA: TGTGCCAGCAGCTTAGAGCCCTTCCAGGCCGTCGACAATGAGCAGTTCTTC. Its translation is CASSLEPFQAVDNEQFF.

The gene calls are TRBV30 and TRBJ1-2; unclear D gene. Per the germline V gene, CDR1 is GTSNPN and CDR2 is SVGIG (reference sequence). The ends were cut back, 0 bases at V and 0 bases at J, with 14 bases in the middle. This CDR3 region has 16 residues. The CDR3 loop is CAWSVVVPVANYGYTF. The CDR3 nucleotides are TGTGCCTGGAGTGTGGTAGTGCCTGTCGCTAACTATGGCTACACCTTC. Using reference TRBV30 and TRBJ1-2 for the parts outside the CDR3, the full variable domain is SQTIHQWPATLVQPVGSPLSLECTVEGTSNPNLYWYRQAAGRGLQLLFYSVGIGQISSEVPQNLSASRPQDRQFILSSKKLLLSDSGFYLCAWSVVVPVANYGYTFGSGTRLTVV.

CDR3 DNA: TGTGCCATCAGTGGTAGCACAATGAACACTGAAGCTTTCTTT. This translates into CAISGSTMNTEAFF. The J gene is TRBJ1-1, the V gene TRBV10-3; no definite D call. The CDR3 is 14 amino acids. Germline V CDR1 and CDR2: ENHRY, SYGVKD. V dropped 4 bases and J dropped 0 bases, with 9 bases sitting between them.

The CDR3 here is CASSVGTLSSYNEQFF. CDR3 sequence (DNA): TGTGCCAGCAGCGTAGGGACCCTGAGCTCCTACAATGAGCAGTTCTTC. The chain employs TRBV9 and TRBJ2-1; D uncertain. With 0 bases removed from V and 0 bases from J, the gap between germline ends came to 10 bases. Germline V gene data show CDR1 as SGDLS and CDR2 as YYNGEE. This CDR3 is built from 16 residues.

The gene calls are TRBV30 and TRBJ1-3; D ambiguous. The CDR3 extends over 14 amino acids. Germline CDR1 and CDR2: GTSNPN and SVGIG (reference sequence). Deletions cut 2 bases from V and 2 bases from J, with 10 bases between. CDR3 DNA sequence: TGTGCCTGGAGTAGGGCTTTCACTGGAAACACCATATATTTT. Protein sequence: CAWSRAFTGNTIYF.

The CDR3 region has the DNA TGTGCCAGCAGCTTAGGGGGGACACTCCGCAATCAGCCCCAGCATTTT. Its translation: CASSLGGTLRNQPQHF. This chain joins TRBV7-9 and TRBJ1-5, with D possibly TRBD1 on 6 matching bases. Germline V lookup: CDR1 SEHNR, CDR2 FQNEAQ (reference sequence). The CDR3 is 16 residues long. V was trimmed by 1 base and J by 2 bases, leaving 12 bases between them. The complete variable domain, with remaining parts taken from reference TRBV7-9 and TRBJ1-5, reads DTGVSQNPRHKITKRGQNVTFRCDPISEHNRLYWYRQTLGQGPEFLTYFQNEAQLEKSRLLSDRFSAERPKGSFSTLEIQRTEQGDSAMYLCASSLGGTLRNQPQHFGDGTRLSIL.

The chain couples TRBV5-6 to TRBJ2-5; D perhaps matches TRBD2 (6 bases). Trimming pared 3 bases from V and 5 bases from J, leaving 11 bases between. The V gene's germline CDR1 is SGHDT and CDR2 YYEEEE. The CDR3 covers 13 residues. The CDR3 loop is CASSSGGVETQYF. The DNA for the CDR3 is TGTGCCAGCAGCTCCGGCGGGGTGGAGACCCAGTACTTC.

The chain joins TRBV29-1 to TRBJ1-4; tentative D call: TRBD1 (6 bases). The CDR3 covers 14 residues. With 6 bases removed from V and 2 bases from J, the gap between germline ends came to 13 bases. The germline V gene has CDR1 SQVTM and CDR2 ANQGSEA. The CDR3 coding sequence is TGCAGCGTCGATACAGGGACCACTAATGAAAAACTGTTTTTT. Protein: CSVDTGTTNEKLFF.

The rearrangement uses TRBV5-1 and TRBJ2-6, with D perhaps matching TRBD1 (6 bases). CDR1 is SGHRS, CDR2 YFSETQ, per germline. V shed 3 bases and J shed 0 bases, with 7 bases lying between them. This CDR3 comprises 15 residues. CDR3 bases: TGCGCCAGCAGCTCCAGGGGCTCTGGGGCCAACGTCCTGACTTTC. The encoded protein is CASSSRGSGANVLTF.

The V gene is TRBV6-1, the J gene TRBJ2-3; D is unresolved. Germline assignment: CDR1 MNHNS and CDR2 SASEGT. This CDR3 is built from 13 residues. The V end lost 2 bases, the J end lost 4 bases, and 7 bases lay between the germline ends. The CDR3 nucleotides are TGTGCCAGCAGTGAAATCCCTCCAGATACGCAGTATTTT. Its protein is CASSEIPPDTQYF.

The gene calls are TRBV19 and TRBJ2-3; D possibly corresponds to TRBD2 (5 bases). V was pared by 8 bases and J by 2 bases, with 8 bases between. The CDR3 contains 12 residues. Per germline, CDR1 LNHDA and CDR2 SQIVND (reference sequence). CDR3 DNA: TGTGCCAGTCACGGGATCACAGATACGCAGTATTTT. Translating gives CASHGITDTQYF.

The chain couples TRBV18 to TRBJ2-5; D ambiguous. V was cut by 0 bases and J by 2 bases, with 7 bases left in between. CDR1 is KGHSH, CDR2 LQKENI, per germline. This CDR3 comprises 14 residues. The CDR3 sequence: CASSPPAGQETQYF. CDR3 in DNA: TGTGCCAGCTCACCACCGGCAGGACAAGAGACCCAGTACTTC.

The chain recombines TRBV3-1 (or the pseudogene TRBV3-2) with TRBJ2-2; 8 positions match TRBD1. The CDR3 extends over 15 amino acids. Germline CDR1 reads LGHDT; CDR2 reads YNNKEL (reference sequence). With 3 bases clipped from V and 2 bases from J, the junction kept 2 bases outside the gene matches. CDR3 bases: TGTGCCAGCAGCCATCAGGGGGCAAACACCGGGGAGCTGTTTTTT. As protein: CASSHQGANTGELFF.

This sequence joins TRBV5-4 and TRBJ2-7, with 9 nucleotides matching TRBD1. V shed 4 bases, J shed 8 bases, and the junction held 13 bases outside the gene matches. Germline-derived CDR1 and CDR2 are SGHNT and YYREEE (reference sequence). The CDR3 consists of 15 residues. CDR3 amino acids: CASSPQSPGQGQQYF. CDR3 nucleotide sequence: TGTGCCAGCAGCCCTCAGAGTCCGGGACAGGGCCAGCAGTACTTC.

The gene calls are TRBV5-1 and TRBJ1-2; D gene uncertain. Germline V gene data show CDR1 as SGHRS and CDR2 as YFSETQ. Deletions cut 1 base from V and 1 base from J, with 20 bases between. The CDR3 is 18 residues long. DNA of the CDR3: TGCGCCAGCAGCTTGATTTTAGGCGGGAGAACTTTTAACTATGGCTACACCTTC. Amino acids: CASSLILGGRTFNYGYTF.

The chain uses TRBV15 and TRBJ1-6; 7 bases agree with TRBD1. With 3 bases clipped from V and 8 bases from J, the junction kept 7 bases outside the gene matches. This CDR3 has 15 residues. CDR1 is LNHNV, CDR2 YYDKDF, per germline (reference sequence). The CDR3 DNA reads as TGTGCCACCAGCAGGGTTACAGGGGTTGATTCACCCCTCCACTTT. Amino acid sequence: CATSRVTGVDSPLHF.

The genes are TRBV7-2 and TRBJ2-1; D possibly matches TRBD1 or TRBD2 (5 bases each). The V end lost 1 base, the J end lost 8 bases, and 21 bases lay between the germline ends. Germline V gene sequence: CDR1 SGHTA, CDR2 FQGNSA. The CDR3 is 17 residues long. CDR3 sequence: CASSLGFLRDPGDEQFF. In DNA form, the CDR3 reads TGTGCCAGCAGCTTAGGGTTCCTCCGGGACCCCGGGGATGAGCAGTTCTTC.

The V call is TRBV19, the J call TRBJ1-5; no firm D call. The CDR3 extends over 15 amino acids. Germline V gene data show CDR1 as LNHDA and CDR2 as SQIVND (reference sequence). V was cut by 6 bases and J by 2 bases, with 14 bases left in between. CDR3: CASSPLGRGNQPQHF. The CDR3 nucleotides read TGTGCCAGTAGCCCGCTAGGACGCGGCAATCAGCCCCAGCATTTT.

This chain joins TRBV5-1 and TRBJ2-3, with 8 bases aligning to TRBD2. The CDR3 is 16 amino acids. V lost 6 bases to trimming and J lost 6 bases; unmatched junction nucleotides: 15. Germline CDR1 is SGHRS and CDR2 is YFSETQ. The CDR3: CASTRNNGGASDTQYF. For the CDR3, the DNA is TGCGCCAGCACCAGAAACAACGGGGGGGCGTCTGATACGCAGTATTTT.

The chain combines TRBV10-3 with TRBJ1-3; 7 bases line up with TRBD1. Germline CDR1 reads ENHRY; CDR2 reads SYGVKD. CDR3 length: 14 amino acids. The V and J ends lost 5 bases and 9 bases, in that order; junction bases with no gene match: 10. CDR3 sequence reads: CAISPGQSTPTIYF. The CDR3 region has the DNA TGTGCCATCAGTCCGGGACAGAGTACGCCCACCATATATTTT.

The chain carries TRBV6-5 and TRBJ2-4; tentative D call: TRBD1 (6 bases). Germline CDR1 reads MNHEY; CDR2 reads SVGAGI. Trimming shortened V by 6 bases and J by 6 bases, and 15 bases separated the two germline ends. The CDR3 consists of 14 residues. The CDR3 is CASRYRDLGNIQYF. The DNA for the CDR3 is TGTGCCAGCAGATACAGGGATCTCGGAAACATTCAGTACTTC.

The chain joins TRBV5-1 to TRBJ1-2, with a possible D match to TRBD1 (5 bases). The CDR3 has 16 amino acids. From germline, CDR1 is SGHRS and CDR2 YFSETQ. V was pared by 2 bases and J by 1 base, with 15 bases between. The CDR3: CASSFSHIDSNYGYTF. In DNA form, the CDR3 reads TGCGCCAGCAGCTTCTCACACATCGACAGTAACTATGGCTACACCTTC.

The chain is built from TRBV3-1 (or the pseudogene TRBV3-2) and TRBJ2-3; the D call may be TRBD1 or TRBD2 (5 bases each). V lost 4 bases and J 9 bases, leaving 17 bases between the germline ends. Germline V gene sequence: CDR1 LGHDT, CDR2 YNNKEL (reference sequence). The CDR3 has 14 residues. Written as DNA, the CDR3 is TGTGCCAGCAGCCCGGGACGGTCGGGTGGGACGCAGTATTTT. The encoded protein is CASSPGRSGGTQYF.

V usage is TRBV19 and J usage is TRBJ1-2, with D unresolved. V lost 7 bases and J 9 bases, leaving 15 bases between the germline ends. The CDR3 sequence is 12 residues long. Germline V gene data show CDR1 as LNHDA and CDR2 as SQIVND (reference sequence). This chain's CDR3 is CASKDSFWSYTF. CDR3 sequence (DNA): TGTGCCAGTAAGGACTCATTTTGGAGCTACACCTTC. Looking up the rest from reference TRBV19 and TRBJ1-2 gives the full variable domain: DGGITQSPKYLFRKEGQNVTLSCEQNLNHDAMYWYRQDPGQGLRLIYYSQIVNDFQKGDIAEGYSVSREKKESFPLTVTSAQKNPTAFYLCASKDSFWSYTFGSGTRLTVV.

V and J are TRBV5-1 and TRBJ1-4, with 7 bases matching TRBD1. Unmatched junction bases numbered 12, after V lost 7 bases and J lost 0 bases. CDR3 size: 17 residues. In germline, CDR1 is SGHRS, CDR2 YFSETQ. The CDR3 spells CASGPGQTISTNEKLFF. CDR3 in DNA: TGCGCCAGCGGGCCGGGACAGACTATTTCAACTAATGAAAAACTGTTTTTT.